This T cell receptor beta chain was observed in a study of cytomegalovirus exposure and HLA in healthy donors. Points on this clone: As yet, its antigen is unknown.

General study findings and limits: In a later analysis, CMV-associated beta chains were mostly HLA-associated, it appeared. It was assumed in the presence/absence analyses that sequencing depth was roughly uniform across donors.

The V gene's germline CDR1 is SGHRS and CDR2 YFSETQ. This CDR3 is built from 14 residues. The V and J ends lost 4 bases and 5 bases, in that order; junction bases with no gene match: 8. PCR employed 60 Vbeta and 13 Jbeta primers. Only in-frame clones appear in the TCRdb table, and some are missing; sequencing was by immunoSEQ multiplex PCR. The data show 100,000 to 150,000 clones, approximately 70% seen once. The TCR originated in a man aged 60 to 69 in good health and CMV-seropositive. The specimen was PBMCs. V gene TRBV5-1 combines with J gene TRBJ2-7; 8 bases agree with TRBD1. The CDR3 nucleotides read TGCGCCAGCAGCCCCTGGACAGGGCCAAACGAGCAGTACTTC. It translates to CASSPWTGPNEQYF.